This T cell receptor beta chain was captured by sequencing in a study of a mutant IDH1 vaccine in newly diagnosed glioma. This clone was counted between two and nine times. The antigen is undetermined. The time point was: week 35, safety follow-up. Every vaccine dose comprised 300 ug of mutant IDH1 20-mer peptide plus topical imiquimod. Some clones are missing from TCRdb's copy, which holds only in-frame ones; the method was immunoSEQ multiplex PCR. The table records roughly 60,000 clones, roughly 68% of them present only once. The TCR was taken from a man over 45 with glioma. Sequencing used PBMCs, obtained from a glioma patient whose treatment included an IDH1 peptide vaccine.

For the CDR3, the DNA is TGTGCCAGCAGCTTGGAGGGGCATCAGCCCCAGCATTTT. Translation: CASSLEGHQPQHF. V usage is TRBV5-5 and J usage is TRBJ1-5; possibly TRBD1 for D (5 bases). V shed 0 bases and J shed 5 bases, with 6 bases lying between them. CDR1 SGHKS and CDR2 YYEKEE come from the germline V gene (reference sequence). This CDR3 is 13 amino acids long. The full variable domain, completed using reference TRBV5-5 and TRBJ1-5, is DAGVTQSPTHLIKTRGQQVTLRCSPISGHKSVSWYQQVLGQGPQFIFQYYEKEERGRGNFPDRFSARQFPNYSSELNVNALLLGDSALYLCASSLEGHQPQHFGDGTRLSIL.